This is a list of T cell receptor beta chains from one sample in a study of T cell repertoires in cytomegalovirus infection. TCRdb recomputed calls from the reads with MiXCR, one row per CDR3 protein. The table shows about 460,000 distinct CDR3 sequences, with around 11% occurring only once. The sample was PBMCs. These receptors were taken from a human donor in good health (CMV status not recorded). Some clones in this sample may be carry-over from other donors' samples. The CDR3 runs from the conserved cysteine through the conserved F or W. Fields, in order: J gene, D gene, V gene, clone size, CDR3 protein, CDR3 DNA. The D gene is left open where the match is weak. Expanded clones are given a class, and other clones once, few, many or no size at all.

TRBJ1-5	.	TRBV27	many	CASSHGPNQPQHF	TGTGCCAGCAGTCACGGCCCGAATCAGCCCCAGCATTTT
TRBJ1-6	TRBD1	TRBV20-1	.	CSASRHPGQPNSPLHF	TGCAGTGCTAGTCGTCACCCGGGACAGCCAAATTCACCCCTCCACTTT
TRBJ2-7	.	TRBV7-2	many	CASTDPGAPYEQYF	TGTGCCAGCACCGATCCGGGTGCACCCTACGAGCAGTACTTC
TRBJ2-6	.	TRBV27	many	CASSLFSGSGANVLTF	TGTGCCAGCAGTTTATTTTCCGGGTCCGGGGCCAACGTCCTGACTTTC
TRBJ2-3	.	TRBV24-1	many	CATSDDNTDTQYF	TGTGCCACCAGTGATGACAACACAGATACGCAGTATTTT
TRBJ2-2	TRBD2	TRBV20-1	.	CSASAGGISYGELFF	TGCAGTGCTAGTGCGGGAGGGATATCTTATGGGGAGCTGTTTTTT
TRBJ1-6	.	TRBV4-1	many	CASSLLPGGPSSPLHF	TGCGCCAGCAGCCTCCTACCGGGCGGGCCTAGCTCACCCCTCCACTTT
TRBJ2-1	.	TRBV28	few	CASSSRADSYNEQFF	TGTGCCAGCAGTTCTCGGGCGGACTCCTACAATGAGCAGTTCTTC
TRBJ1-4	.	TRBV30	few	CACGLPGDEKLFF	TGTGCCTGCGGACTTCCGGGAGATGAAAAACTGTTTTTT
TRBJ2-3	TRBD1	TRBV7-8	many	CASSRQGVRTDTQYF	TGTGCCAGCAGCCGACAGGGGGTCCGCACAGATACGCAGTATTTT
TRBJ1-2	TRBD1	TRBV19	many	CASLGQGFYGYTF	TGTGCCAGCCTCGGACAGGGATTCTATGGCTACACCTTC
TRBJ2-3	TRBD2	TRBV20-1	few	CSATSGVRTDTQYF	TGCAGTGCTACTAGCGGGGTCCGCACAGATACGCAGTATTTT
TRBJ1-2	.	TRBV6-4	.	CASSRNLQAGPYGYTF	TGTGCCAGCAGCCGAAACCTCCAGGCAGGCCCCTATGGCTACACCTTC
TRBJ1-1	.	TRBV11-2	many	CASSLGGVWITEAFF	TGTGCCAGCAGCTTAGGGGGGGTTTGGATCACTGAAGCTTTCTTT
TRBJ1-5	TRBD1	TRBV2	few	CASGGGRGSGQPQHF	TGTGCCTCTGGAGGTGGCAGGGGGTCCGGTCAGCCCCAGCATTTT
TRBJ2-5	TRBD2	TRBV19	few	CASSRGVGLVPSETQYF	TGTGCCAGTAGTCGGGGGGTCGGACTAGTTCCGTCGGAGACCCAGTACTTC
TRBJ2-1	.	TRBV7-9	many	CASSPLRGGSREQFF	TGTGCCAGCAGCCCCTTGAGAGGGGGGTCACGTGAGCAGTTCTTC
TRBJ1-1	.	TRBV12-3/TRBV12-4	many	CASTRGGEAFF	TGTGCCAGCACCCGGGGGGGTGAAGCTTTCTTT
TRBJ2-3	.	TRBV20-1	many	CSARSPTPADTQYF	TGCAGTGCTAGATCCCCCACCCCTGCCGATACGCAGTATTTT
TRBJ2-3	.	TRBV11-2	many	CASSFHHGGQVTDTQYF	TGTGCCAGCAGCTTCCATCACGGGGGTCAGGTCACAGATACGCAGTATTTT
TRBJ2-1	TRBD2	TRBV20-1	few	CSAGPPSGRANNNEQFF	TGCAGTGCTGGACCCCCTAGCGGGAGGGCCAATAACAATGAGCAGTTCTTC
TRBJ1-1	TRBD1	TRBV7-9	few	CASSGTGTGGTEAFF	TGTGCCAGCAGCGGTACCGGGACAGGGGGAACTGAAGCTTTCTTT
TRBJ1-2	.	TRBV20-1	.	CSARWGQVGYTF	TGCAGTGCTAGATGGGGGCAGGTTGGCTACACCTTC
TRBJ1-5	.	TRBV20-1	many	CSARTTQGQPQHF	TGCAGTGCTAGGACCACGCAAGGGCAGCCCCAGCATTTT
TRBJ2-2	.	TRBV20-1	few	CSAKKYTGELFF	TGCAGTGCTAAAAAGTATACCGGGGAGCTGTTTTTT
TRBJ1-3	TRBD1	TRBV7-9	many	CASISTGEPINTIYF	TGTGCCAGCATCTCGACAGGGGAACCTATAAACACCATATATTTT
TRBJ1-2	TRBD1	TRBV7-8	many	CASSLGVLGQGGYGYTF	TGTGCCAGCAGCTTAGGGGTATTGGGACAGGGGGGCTATGGCTACACCTTC
TRBJ2-4	.	TRBV29-1	few	CSGGTDKNIQYF	TGCAGCGGCGGGACGGATAAAAACATTCAGTACTTC
TRBJ2-7	.	TRBV29-1	.	CSVVGTSYEQYF	TGCAGCGTTGTGGGGACCTCCTACGAGCAGTACTTC